This TCR beta chain stems from a study of shared clonotypes between healthy human individuals. The protocol was immunoSEQ multiplex PCR, while the TCRdb copy is restricted to in-frame clones and leaves out a portion. The data contain approximately 480,000 clones, about 79% of them singletons. Recent vaccinations or acute infections were absent in the healthy HIV-negative adult donors. This CDR3 spans 15 amino acids. V was pared by 2 bases and J by 2 bases, with 12 bases between. Per germline, CDR1 SGHRS and CDR2 YFSETQ. The sequencing sample was made of PBMCs. The chain has TRBV5-1 and TRBJ2-3; possible D gene TRBD2, 5 bases. The clonotype originates from a middle-aged woman in good health. Some clones in this sample may be carry-over from other donors' samples. The DNA for the CDR3 is TGCGCCAGCAGCTTAGCGGATCGATACACAGATACGCAGTATTTT. Its protein is CASSLADRYTDTQYF.